This TCR beta chain was sequenced in a study of beta chain features in type 1 diabetes. Study-level points and caveats: TCRB CDR3 length was moderately but significantly reduced in all four CD4+ subsets of Type 1 diabetes patients.

The entirety of the isolated RNA underwent reverse transcription, so expressed TCRB transcripts were sequenced. The table came from immunoSEQ multiplex PCR; TCRdb's copy has only in-frame clones and leaves some out. The data show more than 150,000 clones, about 9% seen once. The table lists this clone with a few counts. Its antigen is undetermined. Germline V gives CDR1 SQVTM, CDR2 ANQGSEA. V was clipped by 7 bases and J by 0 bases; unmatched bases: 4. This CDR3 contains 13 residues. The gene calls are TRBV29-1 and TRBJ2-7; TRBD1 matches 9 bases. The material sequenced was central memory CD4+ T cells from blood. The origin of this receptor is a woman aged 25 to 39 with type 1 diabetes. DNA of the CDR3: TGCAGCGCAAGGGGACAGGGCTCCTACGAGCAGTACTTC. This sequence encodes CSARGQGSYEQYF.